Following are 6 T cell receptor beta chains from one sample sequenced in a study. TCRdb recomputed calls from the 5' RACE reads with MiXCR, one row per CDR3 protein. This sample has several thousand distinct CDR3 sequences, with more than 15% found just once. The sequencing sample was made of memory CD4+ T cells sorted from blood. Noted subset: memory CD4+ T cells, CD4+CD45RO+CD25-. These receptors all come from a female donor with breast cancer.

By sample share, this clonotype is medium-sized. J is TRBJ2-3 and V is TRBV7-6; TRBD2 matches 14 bases. Germline lookup yields CDR1 SGHVS and CDR2 FNYEAQ. V trimming: 4 bases; J trimming: 5 bases; junction bases outside the gene matches: 5. The CDR3 runs to 16 residues. CDR3 in amino acids: CASSWTSGRPEDTQYF. CDR3 nucleotides: TGTGCCAGCAGCTGGACTAGCGGGAGGCCTGAAGATACGCAGTATTTT.

Many counts were recorded for this clonotype. The chain has TRBV7-2 and TRBJ2-7; D is unclear. The CDR3 spans 14 residues. Germline values: CDR1 SGHTA, CDR2 FQGNSA. V gave up 5 bases and J gave up 0 bases, with 11 bases separating them. CDR3: CASSDRTASYEQYF. CDR3 bases: TGTGCCAGCAGCGATCGGACGGCCTCCTACGAGCAGTACTTC.

This clonotype is medium-sized in the sample. V usage is TRBV30 and J usage is TRBJ1-5; 8 nucleotides line up with TRBD1. The trim removed 3 bases at V and 3 bases at J, leaving 7 bases unmatched. CDR1 is GTSNPN, CDR2 SVGIG, per germline (reference sequence). This CDR3 comprises 15 residues. In nucleotides, the CDR3 is TGTGCCTGGAGGACCCAGGGGGCTCCCAATCAGCCCCAGCATTTT. Amino acids: CAWRTQGAPNQPQHF.

There are many counts of this clonotype. The gene calls are TRBV21-1 and TRBJ1-2; no DNA check was done on the table's D call, TRBD1. TRBV21-1 is a pseudogene. The CDR3 covers 15 residues. The CDR3 loop reads CASSTTGRHYYGYTF. The CDR3 coding sequence is TGTGCCAGCAGCACCACAGGGCGGCATTACTATGGCTACACCTTC.

This clonotype was recorded a few times. A much larger clone is a single base away; this may be a read error. The CDR3 is CASSVTGHTDTQYF. CDR3 bases: TGCGCCAGCAGCGTGACAGGCCACACAGATACGCAGTATTTT. The chain joins TRBV5-1 to TRBJ2-3; weak D call: TRBD1 (6 bases). The CDR3 is 14 amino acids. Trimming shortened V by 4 bases and J by 2 bases, and 11 bases separated the two germline ends. CDR1 is SGHRS and CDR2 is YFSETQ in the germline V gene. Filled out from reference TRBV5-1 and TRBJ2-3, the complete variable domain reads KAGVTQTPRYLIKTRGQQVTLSCSPISGHRSVSWYQQTPGQGLQFLFEYFSETQRNKGNFPGRFSGRQFSNSRSEMNVSTLELGDSALYLCASSVTGHTDTQYFGPGTRLTVL.

The chain uses TRBV11-3 and TRBJ1-1, with D hard to call. CDR1 and CDR2 (germline): SGHNT, YENEEA. The CDR3 extends over 15 amino acids. V was pared by 3 bases and J by 7 bases, with 18 bases between. CDR3 sequence (DNA): TGTGCCAGCAGCTTGCAACAACAGAAGAAAAATGAAGCTTTCTTT. It specifies CASSLQQQKKNEAFF.